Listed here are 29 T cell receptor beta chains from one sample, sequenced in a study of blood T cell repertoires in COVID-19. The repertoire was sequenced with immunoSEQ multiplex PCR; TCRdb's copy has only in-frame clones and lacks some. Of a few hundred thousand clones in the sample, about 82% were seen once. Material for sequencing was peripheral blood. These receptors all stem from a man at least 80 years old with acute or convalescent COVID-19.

The CDR3: CASSALGTVNQPQHF. CDR3 nucleotides: TGTGCCAGCAGCGCCCTCGGGACAGTAAATCAGCCCCAGCATTTT. The chain carries TRBV9 and TRBJ1-5; the match to TRBD1 covers 7 bases. V shed 3 bases and J 4 bases; nucleotides not matched to a gene: 7. The CDR3 is 15 amino acids. The germline V gene has CDR1 SGDLS and CDR2 YYNGEE.

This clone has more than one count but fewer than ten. The CDR3 bases are TGTGCCAGCTCACCAGGTTTACAGGGTGTTGGCTACACCTTC. As protein: CASSPGLQGVGYTF. V is TRBV18 and J is TRBJ1-2; D may be TRBD1 (6 bases). V was clipped by 2 bases and J by 7 bases, with 14 bases between them. The CDR3 is 14 residues long. Germline CDR1 and CDR2: KGHSH and LQKENI.

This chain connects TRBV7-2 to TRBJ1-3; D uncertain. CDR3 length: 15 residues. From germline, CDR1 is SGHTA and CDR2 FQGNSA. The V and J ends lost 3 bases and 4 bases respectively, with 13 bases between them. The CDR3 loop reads CASSFPRAGGNTIYF. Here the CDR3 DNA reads TGTGCCAGCAGCTTCCCAAGGGCGGGAGGAAACACCATATATTTT.

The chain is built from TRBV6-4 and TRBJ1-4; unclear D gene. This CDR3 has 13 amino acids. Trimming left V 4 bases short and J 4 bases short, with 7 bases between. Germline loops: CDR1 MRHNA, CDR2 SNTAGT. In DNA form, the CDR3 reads TGTGCCAGCAGTGCCGGTCTTAATGAAAAACTGTTTTTT. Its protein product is CASSAGLNEKLFF.

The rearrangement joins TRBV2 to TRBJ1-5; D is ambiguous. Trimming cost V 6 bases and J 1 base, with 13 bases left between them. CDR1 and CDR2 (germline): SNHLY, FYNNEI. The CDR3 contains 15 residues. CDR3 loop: CASSSDGLSNQPQHF. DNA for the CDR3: TGTGCCAGCAGCTCCGACGGGTTAAGCAATCAGCCCCAGCATTTT.

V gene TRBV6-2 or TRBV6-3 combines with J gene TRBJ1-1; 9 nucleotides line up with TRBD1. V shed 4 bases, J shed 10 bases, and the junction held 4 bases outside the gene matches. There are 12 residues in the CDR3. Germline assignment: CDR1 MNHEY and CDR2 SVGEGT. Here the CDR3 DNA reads TGTGCCAGCAGTTGGGGGACAGGGTTAGCTTTCTTT. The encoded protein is CASSWGTGLAFF.

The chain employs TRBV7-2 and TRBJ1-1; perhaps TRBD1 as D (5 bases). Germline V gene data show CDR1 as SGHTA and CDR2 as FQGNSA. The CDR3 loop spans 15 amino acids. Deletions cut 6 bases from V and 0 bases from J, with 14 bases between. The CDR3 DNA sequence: TGTGCCAGCAGTCGGTCCCAAGGGGTGAACACTGAAGCTTTCTTT. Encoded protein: CASSRSQGVNTEAFF.

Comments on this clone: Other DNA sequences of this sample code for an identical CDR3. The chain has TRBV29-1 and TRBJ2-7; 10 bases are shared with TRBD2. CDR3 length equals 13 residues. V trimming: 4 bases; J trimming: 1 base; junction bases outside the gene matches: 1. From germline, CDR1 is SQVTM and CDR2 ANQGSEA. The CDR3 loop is CSVGTSGSYEQYF. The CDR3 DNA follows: TGCAGCGTTGGGACTAGCGGATCCTACGAGCAGTACTTC.

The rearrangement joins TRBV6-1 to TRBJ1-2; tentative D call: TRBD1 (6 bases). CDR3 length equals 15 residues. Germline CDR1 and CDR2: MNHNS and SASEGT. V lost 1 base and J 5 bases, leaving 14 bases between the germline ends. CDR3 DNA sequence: TGTGCCAGCAGTGAAGTAGACAGGACCCTTTATGGCTACACCTTC. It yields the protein CASSEVDRTLYGYTF.

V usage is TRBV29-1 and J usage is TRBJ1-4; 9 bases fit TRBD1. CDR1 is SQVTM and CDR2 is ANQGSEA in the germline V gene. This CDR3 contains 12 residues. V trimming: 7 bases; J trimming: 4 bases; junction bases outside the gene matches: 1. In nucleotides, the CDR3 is TGCAGCGCGGACAGGGGTAATGAAAAACTGTTTTTT. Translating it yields CSADRGNEKLFF.

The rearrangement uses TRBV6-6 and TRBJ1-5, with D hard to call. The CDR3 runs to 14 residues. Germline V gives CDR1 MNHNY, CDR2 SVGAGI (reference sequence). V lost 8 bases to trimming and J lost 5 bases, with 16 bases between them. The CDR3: CASSGRSIHQPQHF. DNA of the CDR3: TGTGCCAGCTCTGGCAGGTCGATTCATCAGCCCCAGCATTTT.

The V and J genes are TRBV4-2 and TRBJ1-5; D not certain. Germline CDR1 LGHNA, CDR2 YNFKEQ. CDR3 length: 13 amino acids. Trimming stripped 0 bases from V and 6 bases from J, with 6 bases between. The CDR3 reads CASSQDASQPQHF. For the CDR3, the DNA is TGTGCCAGCAGCCAAGATGCTAGTCAGCCCCAGCATTTT.

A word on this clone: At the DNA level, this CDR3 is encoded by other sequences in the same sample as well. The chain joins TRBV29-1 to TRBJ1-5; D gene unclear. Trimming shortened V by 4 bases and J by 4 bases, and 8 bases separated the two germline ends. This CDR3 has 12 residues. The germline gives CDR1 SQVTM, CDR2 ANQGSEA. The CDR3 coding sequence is TGCAGCGTTGTTTCGGGGAATCAGCCCCAGCATTTT. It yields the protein CSVVSGNQPQHF.

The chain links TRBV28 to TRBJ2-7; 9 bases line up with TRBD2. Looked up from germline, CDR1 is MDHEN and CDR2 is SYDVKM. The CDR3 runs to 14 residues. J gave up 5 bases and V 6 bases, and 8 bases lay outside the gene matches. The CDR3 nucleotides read TGTGCCAGCAGCCCGGGACTAGCAAAGAACGAGCAGTACTTC. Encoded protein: CASSPGLAKNEQYF.

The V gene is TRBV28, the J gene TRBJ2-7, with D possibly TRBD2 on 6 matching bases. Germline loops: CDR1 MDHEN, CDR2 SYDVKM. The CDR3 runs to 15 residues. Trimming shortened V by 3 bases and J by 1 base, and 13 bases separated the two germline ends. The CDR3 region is CASSLRASESYEQYF. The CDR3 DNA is TGTGCCAGCAGTTTGAGGGCTAGCGAATCCTACGAGCAGTACTTC.

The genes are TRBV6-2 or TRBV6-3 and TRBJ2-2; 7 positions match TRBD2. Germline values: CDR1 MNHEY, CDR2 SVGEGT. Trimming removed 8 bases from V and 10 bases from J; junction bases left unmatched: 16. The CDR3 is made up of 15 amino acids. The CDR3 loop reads CASGLRAGLPPELFF. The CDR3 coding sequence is TGTGCCAGCGGCCTAAGAGCGGGGTTGCCCCCGGAGCTGTTTTTT.

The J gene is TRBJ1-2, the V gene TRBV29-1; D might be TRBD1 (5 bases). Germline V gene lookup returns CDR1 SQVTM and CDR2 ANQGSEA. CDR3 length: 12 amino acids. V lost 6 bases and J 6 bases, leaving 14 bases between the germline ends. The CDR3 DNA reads TGCAGCGTGGCGGTGGGGCGTGATGGCTACACCTTC. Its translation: CSVAVGRDGYTF.

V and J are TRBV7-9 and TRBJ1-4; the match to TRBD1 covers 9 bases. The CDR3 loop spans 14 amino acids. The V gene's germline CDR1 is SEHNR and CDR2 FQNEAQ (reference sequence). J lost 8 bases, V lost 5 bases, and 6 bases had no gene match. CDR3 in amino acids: CASSTGQGREKLFF. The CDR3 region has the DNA TGTGCCAGCAGCACGGGACAGGGCAGAGAAAAACTGTTTTTT.

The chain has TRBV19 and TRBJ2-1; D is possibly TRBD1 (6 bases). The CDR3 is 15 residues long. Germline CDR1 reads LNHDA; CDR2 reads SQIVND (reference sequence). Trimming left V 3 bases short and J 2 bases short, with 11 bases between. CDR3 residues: CASSMGRGPYNEQFF. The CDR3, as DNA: TGTGCCAGTAGTATGGGCAGGGGCCCCTACAATGAGCAGTTCTTC.

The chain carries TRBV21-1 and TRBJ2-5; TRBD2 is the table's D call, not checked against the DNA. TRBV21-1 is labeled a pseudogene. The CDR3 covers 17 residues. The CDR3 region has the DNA TGTGCCAGCAGCACGCCAACTAGCGGGAGGGCCCCAGAGACCCAGTACTTC. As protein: CASSTPTSGRAPETQYF.

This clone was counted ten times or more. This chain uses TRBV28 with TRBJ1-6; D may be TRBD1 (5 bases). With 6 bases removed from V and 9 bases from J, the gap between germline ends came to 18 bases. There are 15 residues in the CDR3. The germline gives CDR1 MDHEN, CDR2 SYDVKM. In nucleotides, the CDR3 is TGTGCCAGCAGAGGGGCCCCCGACCTAAGTTCACCCCTCCACTTT. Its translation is CASRGAPDLSSPLHF.

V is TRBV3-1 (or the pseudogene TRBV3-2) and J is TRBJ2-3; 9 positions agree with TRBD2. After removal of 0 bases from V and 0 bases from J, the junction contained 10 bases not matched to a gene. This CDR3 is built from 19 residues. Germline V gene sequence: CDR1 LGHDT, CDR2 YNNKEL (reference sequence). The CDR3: CASSQDPSGELTSTDTQYF. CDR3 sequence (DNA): TGTGCCAGCAGCCAAGACCCTAGCGGGGAATTGACTAGCACAGATACGCAGTATTTT.

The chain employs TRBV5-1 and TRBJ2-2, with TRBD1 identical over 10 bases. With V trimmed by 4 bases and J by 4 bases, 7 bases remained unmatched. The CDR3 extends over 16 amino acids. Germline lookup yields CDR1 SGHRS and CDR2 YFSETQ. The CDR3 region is CASSPGQGVSTGELFF. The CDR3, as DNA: TGCGCCAGCAGCCCAGGACAGGGGGTTAGCACCGGGGAGCTGTTTTTT.

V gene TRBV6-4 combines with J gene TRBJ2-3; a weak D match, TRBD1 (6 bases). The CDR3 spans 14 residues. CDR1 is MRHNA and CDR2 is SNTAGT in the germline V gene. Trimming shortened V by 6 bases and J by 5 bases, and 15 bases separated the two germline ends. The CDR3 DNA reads TGTGCCAGCAGGGAGGACAGCTTTATAGATACGCAGTATTTT. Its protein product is CASREDSFIDTQYF.

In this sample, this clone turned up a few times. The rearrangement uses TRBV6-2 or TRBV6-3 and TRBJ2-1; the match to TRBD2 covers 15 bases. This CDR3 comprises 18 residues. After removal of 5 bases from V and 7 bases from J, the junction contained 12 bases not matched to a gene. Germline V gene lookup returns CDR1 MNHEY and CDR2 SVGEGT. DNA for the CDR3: TGTGCCAGCAGTCGGACTAGCGGGGGGGTAAAGTTCGGGAATGAGCAGTTCTTC. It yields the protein CASSRTSGGVKFGNEQFF.

This CDR3 is CASLRTSGSQETQYF. CDR3 sequence (DNA): TGTGCCAGCTTGAGGACTAGCGGGAGCCAAGAGACCCAGTACTTC. This sequence joins TRBV2 and TRBJ2-5; 13 nucleotides align to TRBD2. Trimming took 8 bases from V and 1 from J; bases not matched to a gene: 4. The germline CDR1 and CDR2 sequences are SNHLY and FYNNEI. The CDR3 has 15 amino acids.

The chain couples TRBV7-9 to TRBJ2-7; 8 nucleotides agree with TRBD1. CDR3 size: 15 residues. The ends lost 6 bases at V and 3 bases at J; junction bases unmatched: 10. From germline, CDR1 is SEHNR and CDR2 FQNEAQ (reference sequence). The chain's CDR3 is CASRATGTGVYEQYF. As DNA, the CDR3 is TGTGCCAGCAGAGCAACAGGGACAGGAGTCTACGAGCAGTACTTC.

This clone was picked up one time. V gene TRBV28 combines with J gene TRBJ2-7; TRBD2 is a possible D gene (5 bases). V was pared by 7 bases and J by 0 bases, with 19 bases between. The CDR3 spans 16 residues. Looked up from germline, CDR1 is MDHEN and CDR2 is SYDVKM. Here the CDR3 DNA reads TGTGCCAGCAAAAATCGGGGAGCCCAGAGCTCCTACGAGCAGTACTTC. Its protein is CASKNRGAQSSYEQYF.

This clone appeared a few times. The CDR3 sequence: CASSLSLGDNEQFF. The CDR3, as DNA: TGTGCCAGCAGTTTAAGTCTAGGGGACAATGAGCAGTTCTTC. This rearrangement joins TRBV6-5 to TRBJ2-1; D is perhaps TRBD1 (5 bases). Looked up from germline, CDR1 is MNHEY and CDR2 is SVGAGI. Trimming cost V 4 bases and J 5 bases, with 12 bases left between them. The CDR3 consists of 14 residues.